This entry is about one T cell receptor (beta chain). Germline V gives CDR1 SGHRS, CDR2 YFSETQ. The CDR3 loop spans 14 amino acids. V was clipped by 3 bases and J by 5 bases; unmatched bases: 5. This specimen belongs to a study of shared T cell receptors in the human thymus. TCRdb's table, derived via immunoSEQ multiplex PCR, lists solely in-frame clones and lacks some. The sample lists around 730,000 clones, approximately 83% occurring once. The same sample was also used in a study of human thymus T cells. That study adds: It was from resections taken during corrective heart surgery that the thymus tissue came. Across thymic and blood repertoires, the usage of V and J genes appeared to be biased. Unrelated individuals were reported by related research to share highly overlapping thymic repertoires.

Sample: thymocytes. This sequence joins TRBV5-1 and TRBJ2-1; TRBD2 matches at 7 bases. This receptor was identified in a girl under three years old with a congenital heart defect. CDR3 DNA: TGCGCCAGCAGCTGGGCGGGGGATGACAATGAGCAGTTCTTC. It translates to CASSWAGDDNEQFF.